This entry concerns a single T cell receptor (beta chain). Newly diagnosed hyperthyroidism, duration under 2 months, in patients aged 18 to 65. This entry is derived from a study of T cells in Graves' hyperthyroidism and ophthalmopathy. Amplification of TCR beta CDR3 regions was performed using RNA transcripts as template. With the HTBI primer set, the TCR CDR3 went through a first round of RT-PCR. TCRdb reanalysed the multiplex PCR reads using MiXCR and keeps one entry per CDR3 protein. The sample carries a few hundred thousand distinct CDR3 sequences, 40% to 55% recorded once. This TCR was recovered from a woman between 18 and 30 years old with Graves' hyperthyroidism. Sequencing was done on a sample of peripheral blood or thyroid tissue (not recorded which).

CDR3: CASSYWTGGQETQYF. The CDR3, as DNA: TGTGCCAGCAGCTATTGGACAGGGGGCCAAGAGACCCAGTACTTC. V and J are TRBV7-2 and TRBJ2-5; TRBD1 aligns across 10 bases. The CDR3 is made up of 15 amino acids. CDR1 is SGHTA and CDR2 is FQGNSA in the germline V gene. After removal of 4 bases from V and 1 base from J, the junction contained 3 bases not matched to a gene.